This T cell receptor beta chain derives from a study of molecular identifiers for immune sequencing clone quantification. Preparation of naive CD8 libraries involved about 18,000 to 1,000,000 sorted cells and 10%, 30% or 50% RNA. Study-wide findings and caveats: Because of identical TCR molecules sharing a barcode, sizes of highly expanded clones could be underestimated.

Preparation of the bulk TCR libraries relied on previously described methods and listed TCR primers. In TCRdb, the PCR reads were re-called with MiXCR into one record per CDR3 protein. The sample lists fewer than 350,000 distinct CDR3 sequences; over 20% were seen once. The V end lost 6 bases, the J end lost 0 bases, and 16 bases lay between the germline ends. This CDR3 has 16 amino acids. CDR1 is MDHEN and CDR2 is SYDVKM in the germline V gene. This clonotype was picked up many times. Its specificity is not known. This clonotype originated in a human donor in good health. Some libraries in this study had Jurkat cell RNA spiked in. The sequenced sample consisted of naive CD8+ T cells from blood, with Jurkat cell RNA spiked in. Subset in this sample: FACS-sorted CD8+CD4-CCR7+CD45RA+ naive T cells. The rearrangement uses TRBV28 and TRBJ2-3; D is undetermined. CDR3 DNA sequence: TGTGCCAGCAGACCCACACTGGAGATAAGCACAGATACGCAGTATTTT. Protein: CASRPTLEISTDTQYF.